This TCR beta chain comes out of a study of CD8 T cells in ankylosing spondylitis. General study results and limits: What appeared characteristic of ankylosing spondylitis blood was a TCR beta motif of under 10 highly homologous variants.

The CDR3 covers 16 residues. CDR1 and CDR2 (germline): PRHDT, FYEKMQ (reference sequence). V was trimmed by 5 bases and J by 0 bases, leaving 14 bases between them. At least ten counts were recorded for this clonotype. Its antigen is undetermined. TCRdb reanalysed the 5' RACE reads using MiXCR and keeps one entry per CDR3 protein. The profile shows about 39,000 distinct CDR3 sequences, approximately 10% of them singletons. The sequence was obtained from a male donor with ankylosing spondylitis or in good health (not recorded which). The specimen was blood, either unsorted or a sorted T cell fraction (not recorded which). The chain couples TRBV13 to TRBJ1-3, with a weak D call TRBD1 (5 bases). The CDR3 DNA reads TGTGCCAGCAGCGGAGGGACGGATAACTCTGGAAACACCATATATTTT. It translates to CASSGGTDNSGNTIYF.